This is a list of T cell receptor beta chains from one sample in a study of glioma-infiltrating T cells after dendritic cell vaccination. Assay used: immunoSEQ multiplex PCR; TCRdb lists only in-frame clones, some missing. The sample carries 100,000 or so clones, around 90% recorded once. Sequenced here: blood, sampled after dendritic cell vaccination. These receptors were collected from a human donor with glioblastoma. The CDR3 runs from the conserved cysteine through the conserved F or W. The order of the fields is D gene, clone size, J gene, V gene, CDR3 protein, CDR3 DNA. A D gene is named only where the DNA matches it firmly. Not all rows give a size; the values are once, few, many and, for expanded clones, a class.

TRBD2,-,TRBJ2-7,TRBV7-2,CASSFSGGTGEQYF,TGTGCCAGCAGCTTTAGCGGGGGGACCGGGGAGCAGTACTTC
TRBD2,-,TRBJ2-7,TRBV12-5,CASGSGGELEQYF,TGTGCTAGTGGTTCGGGGGGAGAGCTCGAGCAGTACTTC
TRBD1,-,TRBJ1-1,TRBV19,CASTITGVGAEAFF,TGTGCCAGTACCATCACAGGGGTAGGGGCTGAAGCTTTCTTT
TRBD2,-,TRBJ2-7,TRBV10-3,CAISEAGYEQYF,TGTGCCATCAGTGAAGCGGGGTACGAGCAGTACTTC
TRBD1,once,TRBJ1-4,TRBV27,CASSRNIGTGSGKLFF,TGTGCCAGCAGCAGAAATATCGGGACAGGGAGCGGAAAACTGTTTTTT
-,-,TRBJ2-2,TRBV6-4,CASSAQRQTGELFF,TGTGCCAGCAGTGCTCAGAGACAGACCGGGGAGCTGTTTTTT
TRBD2,-,TRBJ2-5,TRBV19,CASSIPGGGDQETQYF,TGTGCCAGTAGTATACCAGGCGGGGGGGACCAAGAGACCCAGTACTTC
TRBD1,-,TRBJ1-2,TRBV29-1,CSAVGQGVGYGYTF,TGCAGCGCCGTCGGACAGGGGGTGGGCTATGGCTACACCTTC
TRBD1,-,TRBJ2-7,TRBV5-8,CASSYRGTSTEQYF,TGTGCCAGCAGCTACAGGGGAACCTCCACCGAGCAGTACTTC
TRBD1,-,TRBJ1-3,TRBV10-3,CAISGQVSGNTIYF,TGTGCCATCAGCGGACAGGTCTCTGGAAACACCATATATTTT
-,few,TRBJ2-5,TRBV18,CASSPSGETQYF,TGTGCCAGCTCACCCTCCGGGGAGACCCAGTACTTC
-,-,TRBJ1-1,TRBV7-9,CASSLLAELDTEAFF,TGTGCCAGCAGCTTACTGGCCGAATTGGACACTGAAGCTTTCTTT
-,-,TRBJ2-3,TRBV7-3,CASSLVGSSSTDTQYF,TGTGCCAGCAGCTTAGTGGGGAGTTCTAGCACAGATACGCAGTATTTT
TRBD1,-,TRBJ2-7,TRBV4-1,CASSQDRGQGGYEQYF,TGCGCCAGCAGCCAAGACCGGGGACAGGGAGGCTACGAGCAGTACTTC
-,-,TRBJ1-1,TRBV27,CASRIQGRNTEAFF,TGTGCCAGCAGGATACAGGGAAGGAACACTGAAGCTTTCTTT
TRBD1,-,TRBJ2-3,TRBV11-2,CASSLDLTGVGTQYF,TGTGCCAGCAGCTTAGATCTGACAGGGGTCGGTACGCAGTATTTT
TRBD1,-,TRBJ2-2,TRBV19,CASSRQGGTGELFF,TGTGCCAGTAGTAGACAGGGTGGGACCGGGGAGCTGTTTTTT
-,once,TRBJ2-2,TRBV5-1,CASSLVADTGELFF,TGCGCCAGCAGCTTAGTGGCGGACACCGGGGAGCTGTTTTTT
TRBD2,-,TRBJ2-1,TRBV30,CAWSVWLAGDWRVSEQFF,TGTGCCTGGAGTGTCTGGCTAGCGGGAGACTGGCGGGTATCTGAGCAGTTCTTC
-,-,TRBJ2-2,TRBV2,CASSLDTGELFF,TGTGCCAGCAGTTTAGACACCGGGGAGCTGTTTTTT
-,-,TRBJ2-5,TRBV9,CASSVSPTRGQETQYF,TGTGCCAGCAGCGTAAGCCCAACAAGGGGGCAAGAGACCCAGTACTTC
TRBD2,few,TRBJ2-1,TRBV7-2,CASSSGLATYNEQFF,TGTGCCAGCAGTTCCGGACTAGCCACCTACAATGAGCAGTTCTTC
TRBD1,once,TRBJ2-7,TRBV5-1,CASSPGQGAGEQYF,TGCGCCAGCAGCCCGGGACAGGGGGCAGGCGAGCAGTACTTC
-,-,TRBJ2-7,TRBV7-3,CASSLGPGSYEQYF,TGTGCCAGCAGCTTAGGGCCGGGATCCTACGAGCAGTACTTC
-,-,TRBJ1-1,TRBV6-1,CASRYGQMNTEAFF,TGTGCCAGCAGGTACGGACAGATGAACACTGAAGCTTTCTTT
-,once,TRBJ2-2,TRBV4-1,CASRGTFGNRRTNTGELFF,TGCGCCAGCAGAGGTACCTTTGGGAACAGGCGAACAAACACCGGGGAGCTGTTTTTT
TRBD1,-,TRBJ2-5,TRBV30,CAWSPRDRLQETQYF,TGTGCCTGGAGTCCTCGGGACAGACTCCAAGAGACCCAGTACTTC
TRBD1,few,TRBJ1-2,TRBV5-6,CASSVGRGHNYGYTF,TGTGCCAGCAGCGTCGGCAGGGGGCACAACTATGGCTACACCTTC
-,once,TRBJ1-1,TRBV6-6,CASSGAWGGETEAFF,TGTGCCAGCAGTGGAGCCTGGGGGGGGGAAACTGAAGCTTTCTTT
-,-,TRBJ2-2,TRBV11-3,CASSLGLRDSLTGELFF,TGTGCCAGCAGCTTAGGGCTCCGGGACTCCCTCACCGGGGAGCTGTTTTTT
-,-,TRBJ2-7,TRBV5-1,CASSLGQESYEQYF,TGCGCCAGCAGCTTGGGACAGGAGTCCTACGAGCAGTACTTC
-,-,TRBJ1-5,TRBV6-1,CASTEQGYNQPQHF,TGTGCCAGCACCGAACAGGGATACAATCAGCCCCAGCATTTT
TRBD2,-,TRBJ2-7,TRBV5-6,CASSAGAHSGRRVEQYF,TGTGCCAGCAGCGCCGGTGCCCACAGCGGGAGACGGGTCGAGCAGTACTTC
-,-,TRBJ2-4,TRBV5-1,CASSLGGENIQYF,TGCGCCAGCAGCTTGGGGGGGGAAAACATTCAGTACTTC
TRBD1,once,TRBJ2-7,TRBV29-1,CSAEGQGALNYEQYF,TGCAGCGCCGAGGGACAGGGGGCTTTAAACTACGAGCAGTACTTC
TRBD1,-,TRBJ1-2,TRBV6-6,CASIDRVPSNYGYTF,TGTGCCAGCATAGACAGGGTCCCTTCTAACTATGGCTACACCTTC
-,-,TRBJ1-2,TRBV27,CASSLSGRGYTF,TGTGCCAGCAGTTTATCAGGGAGGGGCTACACCTTC
TRBD1,-,TRBJ1-1,TRBV5-4,CASSFRVGTDYTEAFF,TGTGCCAGCAGTTTTAGGGTTGGGACAGACTACACTGAAGCTTTCTTT
TRBD1,-,TRBJ1-1,TRBV19,CARYSGQGLRTEAFF,TGTGCCCGCTACTCCGGACAGGGGTTAAGGACTGAAGCTTTCTTT